What follows are 28 T cell receptor beta chains derived from one specimen sequenced in a study of blood T cell repertoires in COVID-19. The assay was immunoSEQ multiplex PCR, and TCRdb's table has in-frame clones only and misses some. The sample holds about 250,000 clones, around 90% seen once. Specimen: peripheral blood. The receptors shown here come from a man older than 75 with acute or convalescent COVID-19.

This clone was seen once. The same CDR3 is also encoded by other DNA sequences in this sample. V gene TRBV29-1 combines with J gene TRBJ2-7; no clear D gene. V lost 4 bases to trimming and J lost 0 bases, with 4 bases between them. Germline CDR1 reads SQVTM; CDR2 reads ANQGSEA. CDR3 length: 11 amino acids. CDR3 sequence reads: CSVVLSYEQYF. CDR3 sequence (DNA): TGCAGCGTTGTACTCTCCTACGAGCAGTACTTC.

This chain uses TRBV7-9 with TRBJ1-4, with D possibly matching TRBD1 (5 bases). CDR1 SEHNR and CDR2 FQNEAQ come from the germline V gene (reference sequence). V was clipped by 6 bases and J by 0 bases, with 20 bases between them. CDR3 length equals 18 residues. CDR3 coding DNA: TGTGCCAGCAGTCTCGGACACAAAAGCCTACCAACTAATGAAAAACTGTTTTTT. It encodes CASSLGHKSLPTNEKLFF. Supplemented by reference TRBV7-9 and TRBJ1-4, the full variable domain reads DTGVSQNPRHKITKRGQNVTFRCDPISEHNRLYWYRQTLGQGPEFLTYFQNEAQLEKSRLLSDRFSAERPKGSFSTLEIQRTEQGDSAMYLCASSLGHKSLPTNEKLFFGSGTQLSVL.

V usage is TRBV24-1 and J usage is TRBJ1-2; the match to TRBD1 covers 12 bases. The junction had 4 bases not matched to a gene; V was cut back by 4 bases and J by 8 bases. Germline lookup yields CDR1 KGHDR and CDR2 SFDVKD. This CDR3 spans 14 amino acids. The CDR3 region is CATSEGQGAEGYTF. The DNA for the CDR3 is TGTGCCACCAGTGAGGGACAGGGGGCTGAAGGCTACACCTTC.

The chain employs TRBV7-8 and TRBJ2-2; D is undetermined. Germline V gives CDR1 SGHVS, CDR2 FQNEAQ. This CDR3 is built from 12 residues. V dropped 3 bases and J dropped 5 bases, with 4 bases sitting between them. CDR3 sequence reads: CASSFGTGELFF. For the CDR3, the DNA is TGTGCCAGCAGCTTCGGGACCGGGGAGCTGTTTTTT.

The sample holds one count of this clone. The chain combines TRBV19 with TRBJ1-5; 7 nucleotides line up with TRBD1. The ends lost 7 bases at V and 2 bases at J; junction bases unmatched: 5. Germline CDR1 and CDR2: LNHDA and SQIVND (reference sequence). The CDR3 contains 14 residues. For the CDR3, the DNA is TGTGCCAGTACCAATCAGGGGGGCAATCAGCCCCAGCATTTT. Amino acid sequence: CASTNQGGNQPQHF.

This chain links TRBV6-2 or TRBV6-3 with TRBJ2-3; 12 nucleotides agree with TRBD2. J was trimmed by 2 bases and V by 2 bases; bases with no gene match: 5. This CDR3 spans 17 amino acids. CDR1 is MNHEY, CDR2 SVGEGT, per germline. DNA for the CDR3: TGTGCCAGCAGTTACCCAACTAGCGGGGGGAACACAGATACGCAGTATTTT. Its translation: CASSYPTSGGNTDTQYF.

The V gene is TRBV3-1 (or the pseudogene TRBV3-2), the J gene TRBJ2-7; D call uncertain. Germline V gene data show CDR1 as LGHDT and CDR2 as YNNKEL (reference sequence). Deletions cut 6 bases from V and 6 bases from J, with 18 bases between. The length of the CDR3 is 14 residues. The CDR3 DNA reads as TGTGCCAGCAGGTCGGGTTCCCAAAAAAGCGAGCAGTACTTC. It is translated as CASRSGSQKSEQYF.

The chain recombines TRBV3-1 (or the pseudogene TRBV3-2) with TRBJ1-5; D gene uncertain. CDR1 LGHDT and CDR2 YNNKEL come from the germline V gene (reference sequence). Deletions cut 6 bases from V and 9 bases from J, with 9 bases between. The CDR3 is 11 residues long. CDR3 DNA sequence: TGTGCCAGCAGGGGCAATGGGCCCCAGCATTTT. Translated: CASRGNGPQHF.

The chain recombines TRBV7-2 with TRBJ2-1; TRBD2 might be the D (6 bases). The CDR3 sequence is 15 residues long. Trimming left V 5 bases short and J 7 bases short, with 18 bases between. The germline CDR1 and CDR2 sequences are SGHTA and FQGNSA. CDR3 nucleotide sequence: TGTGCCAGCAGCCTTAGCGGCCCTGTCCTAAATGAGCAGTTCTTC. Protein product: CASSLSGPVLNEQFF.

This rearrangement joins TRBV5-4 to TRBJ1-1, with D unclear. CDR1 is SGHNT, CDR2 YYREEE, per germline (reference sequence). Between the trimmed V and J ends, which lost 4 bases and 1 base, there was a span of 5 bases. The CDR3 is 12 amino acids. The CDR3 DNA sequence: TGTGCCAGCAGCGAGGGGAACACTGAAGCTTTCTTT. Protein sequence: CASSEGNTEAFF.

This chain links TRBV7-2 with TRBJ2-5; TRBD1 is a possible D gene (6 bases). Looked up from germline, CDR1 is SGHTA and CDR2 is FQGNSA. The CDR3 totals 15 residues. V lost 4 bases, J lost 2 bases, and 14 bases lay in between. This CDR3 reads CASSWSRGYQETQYF. The CDR3 bases are TGTGCCAGCAGCTGGAGCAGGGGATATCAAGAGACCCAGTACTTC.

The V and J genes are TRBV6-5 and TRBJ1-2; D unclear. The CDR3 spans 13 residues. Trimming pared 5 bases from V and 6 bases from J, leaving 13 bases between. Germline V gives CDR1 MNHEY, CDR2 SVGAGI. The CDR3 DNA reads as TGTGCCAGCAGTCTCACCCGCCGGGATGGCTACACCTTC. Encoded protein: CASSLTRRDGYTF.

The V call is TRBV5-1, the J call TRBJ1-1, with unresolved D. The ends were cut back, 0 bases at V and 0 bases at J, with 15 bases in the middle. Germline V CDR1 and CDR2: SGHRS, YFSETQ. The length of the CDR3 is 17 residues. CDR3 region: CASSLDKIGVMNTEAFF. The CDR3 region has the DNA TGCGCCAGCAGCTTGGATAAGATCGGGGTTATGAACACTGAAGCTTTCTTT.

The rearrangement uses TRBV7-9 and TRBJ2-2; weak D call: TRBD1 (6 bases). Trimming removed 4 bases from V and 7 bases from J, with 13 bases in between. The CDR3 length is 14 residues. From germline, CDR1 is SEHNR and CDR2 FQNEAQ (reference sequence). CDR3 region: CASSSNREHGELFF. The CDR3 bases are TGTGCCAGCAGCTCCAACAGGGAGCACGGGGAGCTGTTTTTT.

The chain combines TRBV19 with TRBJ2-1; D perhaps matches TRBD2 (5 bases). V gave up 1 base and J gave up 14 bases, with 12 bases separating them. Germline V CDR1 and CDR2: LNHDA, SQIVND (reference sequence). The CDR3 runs 12 residues. The CDR3 is CASSIGGSEKFF. The CDR3 bases are TGTGCCAGTAGTATAGGCGGTAGCGAGAAGTTCTTC.

The rearrangement links TRBV19 to TRBJ1-2; D uncertain. The germline CDR1 and CDR2 sequences are LNHDA and SQIVND (reference sequence). The V and J ends lost 1 base and 1 base respectively, with 10 bases between them. This CDR3 is 15 amino acids long. DNA of the CDR3: TGTGCCAGTAGTATAGGGAGCAATTTTAACTATGGCTACACCTTC. Encoded protein: CASSIGSNFNYGYTF.

V usage is TRBV3-1 (or the pseudogene TRBV3-2) and J usage is TRBJ2-1; TRBD1 matches 9 bases. The CDR3 is 16 residues long. Germline loops: CDR1 LGHDT, CDR2 YNNKEL (reference sequence). The J segment lost 4 bases and the V segment lost 4 bases, leaving 8 bases of the junction unmatched. The CDR3 spells CASSLPGTGLYNEQFF. In DNA, the CDR3 is TGTGCCAGCAGCCTCCCTGGGACAGGGTTGTACAATGAGCAGTTCTTC.

This sequence joins TRBV7-9 and TRBJ2-1; possible D gene TRBD2, 6 bases. Trimming shortened V by 5 bases and J by 8 bases, and 16 bases separated the two germline ends. This CDR3 region has 14 residues. Germline loops: CDR1 SEHNR, CDR2 FQNEAQ (reference sequence). CDR3 nucleotides: TGTGCCAGCAGCACCCGACTAGATCTCGATGAGCAGTTCTTC. Translated, it gives CASSTRLDLDEQFF. The full variable domain, in which reference TRBV7-9 and TRBJ2-1 provide the parts outside the CDR3, is DTGVSQNPRHKITKRGQNVTFRCDPISEHNRLYWYRQTLGQGPEFLTYFQNEAQLEKSRLLSDRFSAERPKGSFSTLEIQRTEQGDSAMYLCASSTRLDLDEQFFGPGTRLTVL.

The gene calls are TRBV4-3 and TRBJ2-2; D remains unclear. The V end lost 0 bases, the J end lost 6 bases, and 11 bases lay between the germline ends. The length of the CDR3 is 15 residues. From germline, CDR1 is LGHNA and CDR2 YSLEER. The chain's CDR3 is CASSQEGSRAGELFF. The CDR3 DNA reads TGCGCCAGCAGCCAAGAGGGCAGCCGCGCCGGGGAGCTGTTTTTT.

The V and J genes are TRBV28 and TRBJ1-5; the D gene is possibly TRBD1 (6 bases). The CDR3 has 15 residues. The germline CDR1 and CDR2 sequences are MDHEN and SYDVKM. V lost 5 bases to trimming and J lost 6 bases, with 17 bases between them. CDR3 sequence reads: CASSENRVEFQPQHF. Here the CDR3 DNA reads TGTGCCAGCAGTGAAAACAGGGTGGAGTTTCAGCCCCAGCATTTT.

The chain employs TRBV5-1 and TRBJ2-6; D possibly corresponds to TRBD2 (6 bases). CDR1 and CDR2 from the germline V gene are SGHRS and YFSETQ. This CDR3 is built from 14 residues. The V end was cut by 4 bases, the J end by 3 bases, with 8 bases between. For the CDR3, the DNA is TGCGCCAGCAGCCCCGGGGGTGGGGCCAACGTCCTGACTTTC. It yields the protein CASSPGGGANVLTF.

This chain uses TRBV6-6 with TRBJ2-6; 7 bases map to TRBD2. CDR3 length equals 15 residues. CDR1 is MNHNY, CDR2 SVGAGI, per germline (reference sequence). The ends lost 6 bases at V and 1 base at J; junction bases unmatched: 3. The CDR3 protein is CASSDGGSGANVLTF. DNA of the CDR3: TGTGCCAGCAGCGACGGGGGGTCTGGGGCCAACGTCCTGACTTTC.

The rearrangement uses TRBV6-5 and TRBJ1-1; possibly TRBD1 for D (5 bases). The V gene's germline CDR1 is MNHEY and CDR2 SVGAGI. V was trimmed by 2 bases and J by 3 bases, leaving 10 bases between them. CDR3 size: 14 residues. The CDR3 spells CASSYGGRDTEAFF. DNA for the CDR3: TGTGCCAGCAGTTACGGGGGGAGAGACACTGAAGCTTTCTTT.

This clone was detected once. This chain connects TRBV12-5 to TRBJ2-7; the match to TRBD1 covers 8 bases. The germline gives CDR1 LGHNT, CDR2 FRNRAP. With 3 bases clipped from V and 3 bases from J, the junction kept 13 bases outside the gene matches. This CDR3 has 17 amino acids. The DNA for the CDR3 is TGTGCTAGTGGTTTTGGGGAACGGACAGGGTGTCGCTACGAGCAGTACTTC. It translates to CASGFGERTGCRYEQYF.

This clone has just a few counts. The chain has TRBV27 and TRBJ1-5; unclear D gene. The CDR3 is 15 amino acids. Per the germline V gene, CDR1 is MNHEY and CDR2 is SMNVEV (reference sequence). Between the trimmed V and J ends, which lost 2 bases and 1 base, there was a span of 9 bases. As DNA, the CDR3 is TGTGCCAGCAGTTTAGAGGGTCTCAGCAATCAGCCCCAGCATTTT. Translation: CASSLEGLSNQPQHF.

The chain carries TRBV27 and TRBJ1-1; a weak D match, TRBD1 (6 bases). The CDR3 is made up of 15 amino acids. CDR1 and CDR2 (germline): MNHEY, SMNVEV (reference sequence). The V and J ends lost 5 bases and 4 bases respectively, with 17 bases between them. CDR3 protein: CASSPKDSSSTEAFF. The CDR3 nucleotides read TGTGCCAGCAGTCCCAAGGACAGCTCGAGCACTGAAGCTTTCTTT.

The chain combines TRBV7-3 with TRBJ2-1, with TRBD1 matching 8 bases. There are 15 residues in the CDR3. Germline CDR1 and CDR2: SGHTA and FQGTGA. J gave up 0 bases and V 5 bases, and 3 bases lay outside the gene matches. The CDR3 protein is CASSLGQASYNEQFF. In DNA form, the CDR3 reads TGTGCCAGCAGCCTGGGACAGGCCTCCTACAATGAGCAGTTCTTC. The whole variable domain, remainder taken from reference TRBV7-3 and TRBJ2-1, is GAGVSQTPSNKVTEKGKYVELRCDPISGHTALYWYRQSLGQGPEFLIYFQGTGAADDSGLPNDRFFAVRPEGSVSTLKIQRTERGDSAVYLCASSLGQASYNEQFFGPGTRLTVL.

The chain is built from TRBV7-9 and TRBJ1-6; maybe TRBD1 (5 bases). Looked up from germline, CDR1 is SEHNR and CDR2 is FQNEAQ (reference sequence). Trimming stripped 2 bases from V and 7 bases from J, with 9 bases between. The CDR3 has 14 residues. CDR3 coding DNA: TGTGCCAGCAGCTTAACGGGGGAGAATTCACCCCTCCACTTT. It yields the protein CASSLTGENSPLHF.